This TCR beta chain was profiled in a study of cytomegalovirus exposure and HLA in healthy donors. General observations from the study: Overall, around 160 TCR beta chains were annotated as cytomegalovirus-associated. Reports state that TCR beta sequences accurately predicted most subjects' HLA-A and HLA-B alleles. Being indistinguishable, some V segments were excluded, TRBV6-2 and TRBV6-3 among them. One variant, a missense change in DCLRE1C, was linked in a later analysis to TCR beta V- and J-gene trimming.

The V gene end was trimmed by 2 bases and the J gene end by 2 bases; junction bases not matched to a gene: 4. The CDR3 sequence is 16 residues long. Looked up from germline, CDR1 is LGHNA and CDR2 is YSLEER. The sample holds a few counts of this clone. Its antigen is unidentified. PCR amplification relied on 60 Vbeta primers (plus 13 Jbeta primers). TCRdb's copy holds only in-frame clones and misses some; the assay was immunoSEQ multiplex PCR. The table records 95,000 to 150,000 clones, more than 65% of them present only once. This receptor was taken from a man younger than 30 in good health and CMV-seropositive. The rearrangement links TRBV4-3 to TRBJ2-1, with 9 bases lining up with TRBD2. Sequences were obtained from PBMCs. The CDR3 DNA reads TGCGCCAGCAGCCAACACCGGACTAGCGCCTACAATGAGCAGTTCTTC. Protein: CASSQHRTSAYNEQFF.